Presented here are 11 T cell receptor beta chains from one specimen sequenced in a study of OX40 agonist ivuxolimab in advanced cancers. Sequencing used immunoSEQ multiplex PCR; TCRdb keeps in-frame clones, though not all of them. The sample contains about 60,000 clones, about 87% of which appear only once. The specimen comprised CD4+ or CD8+ T cells sorted from blood, sampled in a trial of the OX40 agonist ivuxolimab. The source is an adult with an advanced solid tumor such as melanoma, head and neck, liver or kidney cancer.

The rearrangement joins TRBV19 to TRBJ2-2, with 10 bases fitting TRBD2. V gave up 5 bases and J gave up 4 bases; unmatched junction bases: 10. This CDR3 region has 17 residues. The germline gives CDR1 LNHDA, CDR2 SQIVND (reference sequence). CDR3 bases: TGTGCCAGTAGTTCCCCCGGACTAGCGGAGTCCACCGGGGAGCTGTTTTTT. Encoded protein: CASSSPGLAESTGELFF. Based on the CDR3 plus reference TRBV19 and TRBJ2-2, the full variable domain is DGGITQSPKYLFRKEGQNVTLSCEQNLNHDAMYWYRQDPGQGLRLIYYSQIVNDFQKGDIAEGYSVSREKKESFPLTVTSAQKNPTAFYLCASSSPGLAESTGELFFGEGSRLTVL.

The V call is TRBV19, the J call TRBJ2-7, with D unresolved. The length of the CDR3 is 14 residues. Trimming left V 4 bases short and J 0 bases short, with 10 bases between. CDR1 is LNHDA and CDR2 is SQIVND in the germline V gene (reference sequence). CDR3 sequence (DNA): TGTGCCAGTAGTACCCGACGGAACTCCTACGAGCAGTACTTC. Amino acid sequence: CASSTRRNSYEQYF.

The V gene is TRBV19, the J gene TRBJ2-2, with a tentative D call TRBD1 (5 bases). With 0 bases removed from V and 6 bases from J, the gap between germline ends came to 5 bases. Germline V gene data show CDR1 as LNHDA and CDR2 as SQIVND (reference sequence). This CDR3 has 13 residues. This CDR3 is CASSIEGAGELFF. Written as DNA, the CDR3 is TGTGCCAGTAGTATAGAAGGGGCCGGGGAGCTGTTTTTT.

The J gene is TRBJ2-7, the V gene TRBV7-2; TRBD1 might be the D (5 bases). This CDR3 is built from 14 residues. Trimming pared 5 bases from V and 3 bases from J, leaving 14 bases between. CDR1 and CDR2 (germline): SGHTA, FQGNSA. CDR3 residues: CASSAYRLGYEQYF. For the CDR3, the DNA is TGTGCCAGCAGCGCCTACAGGCTCGGCTACGAGCAGTACTTC.

The V gene is TRBV9, the J gene TRBJ2-2, with unresolved D. The CDR3 spans 12 residues. V lost 0 bases and J lost 6, with 3 bases in between. Germline V lookup: CDR1 SGDLS, CDR2 YYNGEE. The CDR3 loop is CASSVVAGELFF. Written as DNA, the CDR3 is TGTGCCAGCAGCGTAGTTGCCGGGGAGCTGTTTTTT.

The rearrangement uses TRBV25-1 and TRBJ2-5; D unresolved. The CDR3 length is 14 residues. Between the trimmed V and J ends, which lost 1 base and 5 bases, there was a span of 11 bases. The germline gives CDR1 MGHDK, CDR2 SYGVNS. CDR3 sequence: CASSEFSGVETQYF. The CDR3 DNA follows: TGTGCCAGCAGTGAATTCTCTGGTGTGGAGACCCAGTACTTC.

V is TRBV7-9 and J is TRBJ2-3; D is perhaps TRBD2 (6 bases). Germline CDR1 SEHNR, CDR2 FQNEAQ (reference sequence). The length of the CDR3 is 14 residues. Trimming stripped 5 bases from V and 0 bases from J, with 9 bases between. Here the CDR3 DNA reads TGTGCCAGCAGCCCGGGGGATAGCACAGATACGCAGTATTTT. Amino acids: CASSPGDSTDTQYF. Based on the CDR3 plus reference TRBV7-9 and TRBJ2-3, the full variable domain is DTGVSQNPRHKITKRGQNVTFRCDPISEHNRLYWYRQTLGQGPEFLTYFQNEAQLEKSRLLSDRFSAERPKGSFSTLEIQRTEQGDSAMYLCASSPGDSTDTQYFGPGTRLTVL.

This clone has just one count. This rearrangement joins TRBV7-8 to TRBJ2-3; perhaps TRBD2 as D (6 bases). In germline, CDR1 is SGHVS, CDR2 FQNEAQ. The CDR3 consists of 15 residues. V gave up 4 bases and J gave up 1 base, with 12 bases separating them. The DNA for the CDR3 is TGTGCCAGCAGCTCAAAGCGGGTTCGCACAGATACGCAGTATTTT. This codes for CASSSKRVRTDTQYF.

The V call is TRBV14, the J call TRBJ2-7; unclear D gene. Germline V gene data show CDR1 as SGHDN and CDR2 as FVKESK. The CDR3 is made up of 12 amino acids. Trimming removed 0 bases from V and 3 bases from J, with 3 bases in between. The DNA for the CDR3 is TGTGCCAGCAGCCAAGATTTCTACGAGCAGTACTTC. Translating it yields CASSQDFYEQYF.

The chain is built from TRBV28 and TRBJ2-1; no clear D gene. Germline CDR1 reads MDHEN; CDR2 reads SYDVKM. Trimming removed 5 bases at V and 7 bases at J, with 9 bases between. The CDR3 sequence is 12 residues long. This chain's CDR3 is CASSPNLNEQFF. CDR3 in DNA: TGTGCCAGCAGTCCCAACTTGAATGAGCAGTTCTTC. Variable domain in full (rest from reference TRBV28 and TRBJ2-1): DVKVTQSSRYLVKRTGEKVFLECVQDMDHENMFWYRQDPGLGLRLIYFSYDVKMKEKGDIPEGYSVSREKKERFSLILESASTNQTSMYLCASSPNLNEQFFGPGTRLTVL.

CDR3 bases: TGTGCCAGCACCCTGAGTACTGACAGTCCCACTACTTCGAACACCGGGGAGCTGTTTTTT. Its translation: CASTLSTDSPTTSNTGELFF. V and J are TRBV28 and TRBJ2-2; a possible D gene is TRBD1 (5 bases). Trimming pared 7 bases from V and 0 bases from J, leaving 27 bases between. Germline V gene sequence: CDR1 MDHEN, CDR2 SYDVKM. The CDR3 is made up of 20 amino acids. Using reference TRBV28 and TRBJ2-2 for the parts outside the CDR3, the full variable domain is DVKVTQSSRYLVKRTGEKVFLECVQDMDHENMFWYRQDPGLGLRLIYFSYDVKMKEKGDIPEGYSVSREKKERFSLILESASTNQTSMYLCASTLSTDSPTTSNTGELFFGEGSRLTVL.